This TCR beta chain comes out of a study of blood T cell repertoires in COVID-19. Study as a whole: The origin of the acute and convalescent COVID-19 samples was the United States, Italy and Spain. In each case, the material was cDNA or gDNA derived from T cells, B-cell-depleted T cells, or PBMCs.

Original processing notes: Reference gene primer amplification gave nucleated cell count estimates. Some clones are missing from TCRdb's copy, which holds only in-frame ones; the method was immunoSEQ multiplex PCR. V and J calls and clone size follow that table, whereas D and trimming were derived from the DNA. The table records hundreds of thousands of clones, 88% of them present only once. V was shortened by 3 bases and J by 3 bases, with 9 bases between the two germline ends. Germline-derived CDR1 and CDR2 are SGHTA and FQGNSA. The CDR3 covers 14 residues. The rearrangement links TRBV7-2 to TRBJ1-5; maybe TRBD1 (6 bases). Sequencing input: peripheral blood. The TCR originated in a woman younger than 45 who had recovered from COVID-19. The CDR3 loop reads CASSFDRFNQPQHF. CDR3 nucleotide sequence: TGTGCCAGCAGCTTTGACAGGTTCAATCAGCCCCAGCATTTT. Full variable domain (outside the CDR3, taken from reference TRBV7-2 and TRBJ1-5): GAGVSQSPSNKVTEKGKDVELRCDPISGHTALYWYRQSLGQGLEFLIYFQGNSAPDKSGLPSDRFSAERTGGSVSTLTIQRTQQEDSAVYLCASSFDRFNQPQHFGDGTRLSIL.